Sequencing of this T cell receptor beta chain was carried out in a study of T cell repertoires in cytomegalovirus infection. This clonotype was seen a handful of times. TCRdb processed the reads anew with MiXCR; each CDR3 protein has one entry. Among approximately 630,000 distinct CDR3 sequences listed, approximately 25% were seen once. In germline, CDR1 is SGHDT, CDR2 YYEEEE. This CDR3 contains 15 residues. The ends were cut back, 1 base at V and 4 bases at J, with 12 bases in the middle. The source of this sequence is a human donor in good health (CMV status not recorded). Some clones in this sample may be carry-over from other donors' samples. The specimen was CD8+ T cells from PBMCs. The chain joins TRBV5-6 to TRBJ2-1, with D perhaps TRBD2 (6 bases). DNA of the CDR3: TGTGCCAGCAGCTTGTGGAGGGAAAGATACAATGAGCAGTTCTTC. Residues: CASSLWRERYNEQFF.